One and the same sample provided the 22 T cell receptor beta chains below, sequenced in a study of T cells after yellow fever vaccination. In TCRdb, the 5' RACE reads were re-called with MiXCR into one record per CDR3 protein. The sample carries 300,000 or so distinct CDR3 sequences, 7% to 9% recorded once. The sequenced sample was PBMCs, obtained approximately 47 days after the first yellow fever vaccination. The receptor set was obtained from a man between 18 and 29 years old who received the YFV17D yellow fever vaccine.

The genes are TRBV20-1 and TRBJ2-7; TRBD1 agrees at 9 bases. With 3 bases clipped from V and 2 bases from J, the junction kept 14 bases outside the gene matches. Germline V gene data show CDR1 as DFQATT and CDR2 as SNEGSKA (reference sequence). CDR3 size: 17 residues. The CDR3 DNA follows: TGCAGTGCTAGTTTGTGGGGAGAGACAGGGGGGACCTACGAGCAGTACTTC. Protein sequence: CSASLWGETGGTYEQYF.

There are a few counts of this clonotype. The chain carries TRBV7-2 and TRBJ2-3, with D unclear. V lost 2 bases and J lost 8, with 8 bases in between. In germline, CDR1 is SGHTA, CDR2 FQGNSA. This CDR3 has 12 amino acids. The CDR3 sequence: CASSLFSSTQYF. The CDR3 bases are TGTGCCAGCAGCTTATTTTCTTCTACGCAGTATTTT.

The table lists this clonotype with a few counts. The J gene is TRBJ2-7, the V gene TRBV5-1, with D possibly matching TRBD1 (6 bases). V lost 4 bases and J lost 5, with 13 bases in between. Germline-derived CDR1 and CDR2 are SGHRS and YFSETQ. The CDR3 has 13 amino acids. DNA of the CDR3: TGCGCCAGCAGCGTAACAGGGATAGACGAGCAGTACTTC. This gives the protein CASSVTGIDEQYF.

This clonotype has at least ten counts. The CDR3 here is CASSPDRGRNTIYF. DNA for the CDR3: TGCGCCAGCAGCCCTGACAGGGGAAGAAACACCATATATTTT. The chain carries TRBV4-1 and TRBJ1-3; 8 bases agree with TRBD1. V was clipped by 4 bases and J by 5 bases; unmatched bases: 4. Germline loops: CDR1 MGHRA, CDR2 YSYEKL. The CDR3 is 14 amino acids.

This clonotype was seen many times. The rearrangement links TRBV20-1 to TRBJ1-5; 11 bases agree with TRBD1. The CDR3 contains 15 residues. Germline trimming cut 5 bases from V and 6 bases from J; bases unmatched to any gene: 9. Per germline, CDR1 DFQATT and CDR2 SNEGSKA (reference sequence). This CDR3 reads CSAGPRDRGIQPQHF. The CDR3 DNA sequence: TGCAGTGCTGGACCCCGGGACAGGGGGATTCAGCCCCAGCATTTT.

The genes are TRBV5-6 and TRBJ2-1, with 7 bases fitting TRBD1. Germline lookup yields CDR1 SGHDT and CDR2 YYEEEE. The CDR3 consists of 14 residues. The trim removed 4 bases at V and 4 bases at J, leaving 5 bases unmatched. The CDR3 loop is CASSRMGQYNEQFF. CDR3 in DNA: TGTGCCAGCAGCAGAATGGGACAGTACAATGAGCAGTTCTTC.

This clonotype was detected only a few times. The rearrangement joins TRBV20-1 to TRBJ1-5; D gene unclear. Germline V gene sequence: CDR1 DFQATT, CDR2 SNEGSKA (reference sequence). The length of the CDR3 is 13 residues. The V end lost 3 bases, the J end lost 4 bases, and 10 bases lay between the germline ends. CDR3 in amino acids: CSASSGSNQPQHF. In DNA form, the CDR3 reads TGCAGTGCTAGTTCTGGGTCGAATCAGCCCCAGCATTTT.

This clonotype was detected only a few times. This chain uses TRBV21-1 with TRBJ1-2; TRBD1, as called in the table, went unchecked against the DNA. TRBV21-1 is shown as a pseudogene. The CDR3 covers 15 residues. The CDR3 here is CASSSRTGGDYGYTF. CDR3 nucleotide sequence: TGTGCCAGCAGCTCCCGGACAGGGGGGGACTATGGCTACACCTTC.

The chain links TRBV2 to TRBJ2-3; 10 bases agree with TRBD2. The ends lost 7 bases at V and 2 bases at J; junction bases unmatched: 3. The V gene's germline CDR1 is SNHLY and CDR2 FYNNEI. This CDR3 comprises 14 residues. This CDR3 is CASKGTSDTDTQYF. Here the CDR3 DNA reads TGTGCCAGCAAGGGGACTAGCGACACAGATACGCAGTATTTT.

This clonotype was recorded at least ten times. Here the CDR3 reads CASRLDGLAVTDTQYF. The DNA of the CDR3 is TGCGCCAGCAGATTAGACGGACTAGCGGTCACAGATACGCAGTATTTT. The chain couples TRBV4-1 to TRBJ2-3; TRBD2 aligns across 10 bases. The germline V gene encodes CDR1 MGHRA and CDR2 YSYEKL. Trimming took 6 bases from V and 2 from J; bases not matched to a gene: 8. This CDR3 has 16 residues.

CDR3 sequence: CASSLSVGGTYNEQFF. The CDR3 nucleotides read TGTGCCAGCAGTTTATCTGTGGGGGGTACCTACAATGAGCAGTTCTTC. The V call is TRBV28, the J call TRBJ2-1; tentatively, D is TRBD2 (6 bases). This CDR3 has 16 amino acids. The V gene's germline CDR1 is MDHEN and CDR2 SYDVKM. V gave up 1 base and J gave up 2 bases, with 12 bases separating them.

The chain uses TRBV20-1 and TRBJ2-2; D possibly uses TRBD1 or TRBD2 (5 bases each). The V end lost 3 bases, the J end lost 3 bases, and 17 bases lay between the germline ends. The length of the CDR3 is 16 residues. CDR1 is DFQATT and CDR2 is SNEGSKA in the germline V gene (reference sequence). DNA of the CDR3: TGCAGTGCTAGTGGAGGTCAGGGCGTTTACACCGGGGAGCTGTTTTTT. Translated, it gives CSASGGQGVYTGELFF.

In DNA form, the CDR3 reads TGTGCCAGTAGTCGGACCGGTGATGGCTACACCTTC. Residues: CASSRTGDGYTF. This chain connects TRBV19 to TRBJ1-2, with no clear D. The germline gives CDR1 LNHDA, CDR2 SQIVND (reference sequence). The V gene lost 5 bases and the J gene lost 6 bases, with 10 bases spanning the gap. CDR3 length equals 12 residues.

This clonotype was counted a few times. The chain couples TRBV6-5 to TRBJ2-2; 9 bases are shared with TRBD2. This CDR3 region has 17 residues. Germline V gene sequence: CDR1 MNHEY, CDR2 SVGAGI. The V and J ends lost 0 bases and 6 bases, in that order; junction bases with no gene match: 8. The CDR3 sequence: CASSYSWTSAVPGELFF. The CDR3 DNA is TGTGCCAGCAGTTACTCATGGACTAGCGCGGTCCCCGGGGAGCTGTTTTTT.

The table lists this clonotype with a few counts. The V and J genes are TRBV4-3 and TRBJ2-3; D gene uncertain. The CDR3 length is 13 residues. V gave up 6 bases and J gave up 1 base, with 8 bases separating them. Germline V gives CDR1 LGHNA, CDR2 YSLEER. The CDR3 here is CASSNEGTDTQYF. As DNA, the CDR3 is TGCGCCAGCAGTAACGAGGGCACAGATACGCAGTATTTT.

This clonotype was recorded at least ten times. CDR3 nucleotide sequence: TGTGCCAGCAGCCATTTGCGGGACCCCCAAGAGACCCAGTACTTC. Translated, it gives CASSHLRDPQETQYF. This chain joins TRBV14 and TRBJ2-5; a weak D match, TRBD2 (6 bases). CDR3 length equals 15 residues. V dropped 3 bases and J dropped 1 base, with 12 bases sitting between them. In germline, CDR1 is SGHDN, CDR2 FVKESK. The full variable domain, rest sourced from reference TRBV14 and TRBJ2-5, is EAGVTQFPSHSVIEKGQTVTLRCDPISGHDNLYWYRRVMGKEIKFLLHFVKESKQDESGMPNNRFLAERTGGTYSTLKVQPAELEDSGVYFCASSHLRDPQETQYFGPGTRLLVL.

This chain uses TRBV4-1 with TRBJ2-7; D not resolved. This CDR3 comprises 12 residues. Trimming removed 5 bases from V and 3 bases from J, with 8 bases in between. CDR1 is MGHRA and CDR2 is YSYEKL in the germline V gene. The CDR3 bases are TGCGCCAGCAGCAGGCCCGACTACGAGCAGTACTTC. Residues: CASSRPDYEQYF.

A few counts support this clonotype. This chain connects TRBV5-4 to TRBJ2-4; 11 bases agree with TRBD1. In germline, CDR1 is SGHNT, CDR2 YYREEE (reference sequence). Unmatched junction bases numbered 3, after V lost 2 bases and J lost 8 bases. CDR3 size: 14 residues. CDR3 loop: CASSFGTGGDIQYF. Written as DNA, the CDR3 is TGTGCCAGCAGCTTTGGGACAGGGGGAGACATTCAGTACTTC. Looking up the rest from reference TRBV5-4 and TRBJ2-4 gives the full variable domain: ETGVTQSPTHLIKTRGQQVTLRCSSQSGHNTVSWYQQALGQGPQFIFQYYREEENGRGNFPPRFSGLQFPNYSSELNVNALELDDSALYLCASSFGTGGDIQYFGAGTRLSVL.

The table lists this clonotype with many counts. This chain uses TRBV5-1 with TRBJ2-7, with D maybe TRBD2 (5 bases). Germline lookup yields CDR1 SGHRS and CDR2 YFSETQ. The CDR3 runs to 14 residues. Trimming removed 4 bases from V and 0 bases from J, with 11 bases in between. CDR3: CASSPGAGSYEQYF. The CDR3 coding sequence is TGCGCCAGCAGCCCCGGTGCGGGCTCCTACGAGCAGTACTTC. The entire variable domain, with the rest obtained from reference TRBV5-1 and TRBJ2-7, is as follows: KAGVTQTPRYLIKTRGQQVTLSCSPISGHRSVSWYQQTPGQGLQFLFEYFSETQRNKGNFPGRFSGRQFSNSRSEMNVSTLELGDSALYLCASSPGAGSYEQYFGPGTRLTVT.

In its sample, this clonotype was seen a few times. This chain connects TRBV9 to TRBJ2-2, with 9 bases fitting TRBD2. The junction had 10 bases not matched to a gene; V was cut back by 4 bases and J by 6 bases. The germline gives CDR1 SGDLS, CDR2 YYNGEE. The CDR3 length is 16 residues. The CDR3 DNA sequence: TGTGCCAGCAGCCCCCGAGATCTAGCGGGGCCCGGGGAGCTGTTTTTT. Its translation is CASSPRDLAGPGELFF.

V is TRBV4-1 and J is TRBJ1-1; no reliable D call. The germline V gene has CDR1 MGHRA and CDR2 YSYEKL. The CDR3 extends over 16 amino acids. V was trimmed by 0 bases and J by 0 bases, leaving 11 bases between them. This CDR3 is CASSQEYGRMNTEAFF. CDR3 coding DNA: TGCGCCAGCAGCCAAGAGTACGGCCGCATGAACACTGAAGCTTTCTTT.

This clonotype was picked up a small number of times. The chain combines TRBV5-1 with TRBJ1-5; D might be TRBD1 (6 bases). The germline V gene encodes CDR1 SGHRS and CDR2 YFSETQ. V gave up 4 bases and J gave up 7 bases, with 15 bases separating them. The CDR3 sequence is 14 residues long. The CDR3 DNA reads TGCGCCAGCAGCCCCGAAGGGGGGTTCCAGCCCCAGCATTTT. As protein: CASSPEGGFQPQHF.